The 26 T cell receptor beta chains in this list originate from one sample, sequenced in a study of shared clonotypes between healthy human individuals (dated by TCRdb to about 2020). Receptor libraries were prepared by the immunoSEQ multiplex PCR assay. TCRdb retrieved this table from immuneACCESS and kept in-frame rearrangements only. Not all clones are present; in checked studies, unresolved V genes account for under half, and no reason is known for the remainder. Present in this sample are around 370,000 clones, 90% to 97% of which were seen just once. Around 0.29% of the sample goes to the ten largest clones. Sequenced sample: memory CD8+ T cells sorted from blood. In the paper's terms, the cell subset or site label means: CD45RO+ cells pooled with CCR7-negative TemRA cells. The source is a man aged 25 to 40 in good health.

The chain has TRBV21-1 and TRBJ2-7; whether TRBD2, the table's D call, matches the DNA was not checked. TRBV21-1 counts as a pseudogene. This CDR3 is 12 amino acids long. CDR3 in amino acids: CASSKDSGEQYF. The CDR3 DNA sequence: TGTGCCAGCAGCAAAGATTCGGGAGAGCAGTACTTC.

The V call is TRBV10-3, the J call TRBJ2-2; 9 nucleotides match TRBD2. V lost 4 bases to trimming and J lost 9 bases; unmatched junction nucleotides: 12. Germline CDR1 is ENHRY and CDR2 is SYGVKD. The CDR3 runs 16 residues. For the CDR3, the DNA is TGTGCCATCAGTGCCCTCCTAGCGGGACGTTACCGGGAGCTGTTTTTT. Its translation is CAISALLAGRYRELFF.

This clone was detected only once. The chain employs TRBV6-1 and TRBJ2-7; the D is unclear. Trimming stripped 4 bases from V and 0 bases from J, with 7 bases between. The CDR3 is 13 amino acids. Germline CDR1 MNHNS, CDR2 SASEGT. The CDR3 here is CASSGPASYEQYF. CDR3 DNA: TGTGCCAGCAGTGGTCCGGCCTCCTACGAGCAGTACTTC.

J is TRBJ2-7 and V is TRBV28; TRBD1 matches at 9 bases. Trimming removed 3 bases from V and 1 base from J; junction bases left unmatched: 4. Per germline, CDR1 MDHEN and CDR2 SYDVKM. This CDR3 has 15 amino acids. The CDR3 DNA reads TGTGCCAGCAGTTTTCTGGGACAGGGATCCTACGAGCAGTACTTC. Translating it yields CASSFLGQGSYEQYF.

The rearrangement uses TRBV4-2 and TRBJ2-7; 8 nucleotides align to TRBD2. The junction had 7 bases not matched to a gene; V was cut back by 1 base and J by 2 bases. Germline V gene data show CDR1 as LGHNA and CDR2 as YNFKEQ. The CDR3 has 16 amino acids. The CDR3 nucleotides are TGTGCCAGCAGCCAAGCTGTAACTAGCGGAACCTACGAGCAGTACTTC. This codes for CASSQAVTSGTYEQYF.

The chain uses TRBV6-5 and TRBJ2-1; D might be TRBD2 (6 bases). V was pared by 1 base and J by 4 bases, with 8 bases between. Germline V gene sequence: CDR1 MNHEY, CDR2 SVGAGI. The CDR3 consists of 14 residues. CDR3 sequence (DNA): TGTGCCAGCAGTTACTTGCGGGGTTACAATGAGCAGTTCTTC. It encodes CASSYLRGYNEQFF.

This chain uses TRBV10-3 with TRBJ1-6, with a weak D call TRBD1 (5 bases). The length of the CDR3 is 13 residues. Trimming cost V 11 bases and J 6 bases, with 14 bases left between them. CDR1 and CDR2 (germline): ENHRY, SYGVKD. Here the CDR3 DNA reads TGTGCCGTCCGGGACGGGGGTAATTCACCCCTCCACTTT. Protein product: CAVRDGGNSPLHF.

In DNA, the CDR3 is TGTGCCAGCAGCTCCACTATATGGGGGGGCTACACCTTC. Its translation: CASSSTIWGGYTF. This chain joins TRBV7-9 and TRBJ1-2, with D possibly TRBD1 on 5 matching bases. V was trimmed by 4 bases and J by 8 bases, leaving 14 bases between them. This CDR3 has 13 residues. The germline gives CDR1 SEHNR, CDR2 FQNEAQ (reference sequence).

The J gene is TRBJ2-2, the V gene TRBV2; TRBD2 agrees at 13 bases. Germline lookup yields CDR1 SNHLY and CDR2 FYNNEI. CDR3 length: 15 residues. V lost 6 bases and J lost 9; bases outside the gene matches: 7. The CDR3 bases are TGTGCCAGCAGCCCGGGACTAGCGGGATCCCGGGAGCTGTTTTTT. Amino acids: CASSPGLAGSRELFF. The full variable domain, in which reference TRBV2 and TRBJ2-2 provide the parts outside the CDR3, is EPEVTQTPSHQVTQMGQEVILRCVPISNHLYFYWYRQILGQKVEFLVSFYNNEISEKSEIFDDQFSVERPDGSNFTLKIRSTKLEDSAMYFCASSPGLAGSRELFFGEGSRLTVL.

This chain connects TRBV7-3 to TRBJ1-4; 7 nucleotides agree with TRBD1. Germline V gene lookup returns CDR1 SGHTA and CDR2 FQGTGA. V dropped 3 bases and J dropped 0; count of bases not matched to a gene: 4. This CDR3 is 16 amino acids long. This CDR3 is CASSFRGRTTNEKLFF. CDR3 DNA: TGTGCCAGCAGCTTCAGGGGGAGGACAACTAATGAAAAACTGTTTTTT.

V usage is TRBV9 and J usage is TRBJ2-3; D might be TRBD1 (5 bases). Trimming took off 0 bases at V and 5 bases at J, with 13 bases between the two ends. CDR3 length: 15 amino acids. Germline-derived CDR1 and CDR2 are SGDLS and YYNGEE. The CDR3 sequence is CASSVGGAGGDTQYF. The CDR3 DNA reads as TGTGCCAGCAGCGTAGGTGGGGCCGGCGGAGATACGCAGTATTTT.

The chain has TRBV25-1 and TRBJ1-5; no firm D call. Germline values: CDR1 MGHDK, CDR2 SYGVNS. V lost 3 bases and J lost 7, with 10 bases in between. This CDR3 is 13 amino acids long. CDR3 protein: CASSERVGQPQHF. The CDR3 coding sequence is TGTGCCAGCAGTGAGCGGGTGGGACAGCCCCAGCATTTT.

The chain's CDR3 is CASSPSPPNTQYF. CDR3 coding DNA: TGTGCCAGCTCACCATCGCCCCCTAATACGCAGTATTTT. The V gene is TRBV18, the J gene TRBJ2-3; D is uncertain. CDR3 length equals 13 residues. Trimming took 2 bases from V and 7 from J, leaving 10 bases between them. CDR1 and CDR2 (germline): KGHSH, LQKENI.

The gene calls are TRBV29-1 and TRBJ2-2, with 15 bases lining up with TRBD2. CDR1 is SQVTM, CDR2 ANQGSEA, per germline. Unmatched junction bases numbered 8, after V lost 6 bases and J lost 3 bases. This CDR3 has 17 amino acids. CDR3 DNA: TGCAGCGTCGGGACTAGCGGGAGGTCTAGGGACACCGGGGAGCTGTTTTTT. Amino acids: CSVGTSGRSRDTGELFF.

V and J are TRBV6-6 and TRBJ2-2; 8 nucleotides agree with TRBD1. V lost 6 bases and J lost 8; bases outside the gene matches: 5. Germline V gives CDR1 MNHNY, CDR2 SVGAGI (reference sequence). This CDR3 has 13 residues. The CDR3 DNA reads TGTGCCAGCAGAAGACAGGGGTTAGGGGAGCTGTTTTTT. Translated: CASRRQGLGELFF.

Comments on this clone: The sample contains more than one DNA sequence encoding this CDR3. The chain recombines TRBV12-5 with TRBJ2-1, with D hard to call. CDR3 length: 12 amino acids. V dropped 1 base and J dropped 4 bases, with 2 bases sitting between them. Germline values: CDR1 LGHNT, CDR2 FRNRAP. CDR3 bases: TGTGCTAGTGGTTTGGGGTACAATGAGCAGTTCTTC. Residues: CASGLGYNEQFF. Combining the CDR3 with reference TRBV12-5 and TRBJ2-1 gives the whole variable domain DARVTQTPRHKVTEMGQEVTMRCQPILGHNTVFWYRQTMMQGLELLAYFRNRAPLDDSGMPKDRFSAEMPDATLATLKIQPSEPRDSAVYFCASGLGYNEQFFGPGTRLTVL.

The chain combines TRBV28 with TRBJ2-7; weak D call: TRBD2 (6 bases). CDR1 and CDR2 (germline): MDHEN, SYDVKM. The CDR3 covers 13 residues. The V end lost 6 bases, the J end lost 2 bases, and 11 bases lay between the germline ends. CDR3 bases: TGTGCCAGCAGACTAGCTGATACCTACGAGCAGTACTTC. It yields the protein CASRLADTYEQYF.

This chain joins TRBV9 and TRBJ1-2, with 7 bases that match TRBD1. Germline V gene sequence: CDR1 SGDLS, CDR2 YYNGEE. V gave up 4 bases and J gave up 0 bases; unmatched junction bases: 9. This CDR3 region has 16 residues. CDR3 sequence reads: CASSIRRDRANYGYTF. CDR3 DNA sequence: TGTGCCAGCAGCATTAGAAGAGACAGGGCTAACTATGGCTACACCTTC.

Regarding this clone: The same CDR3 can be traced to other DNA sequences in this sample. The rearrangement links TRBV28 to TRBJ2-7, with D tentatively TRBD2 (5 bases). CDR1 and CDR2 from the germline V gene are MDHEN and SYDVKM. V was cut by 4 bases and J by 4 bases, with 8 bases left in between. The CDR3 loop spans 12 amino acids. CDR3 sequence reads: CASSSPGYEQYF. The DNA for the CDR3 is TGTGCCAGCAGTTCCCCGGGGTACGAGCAGTACTTC.

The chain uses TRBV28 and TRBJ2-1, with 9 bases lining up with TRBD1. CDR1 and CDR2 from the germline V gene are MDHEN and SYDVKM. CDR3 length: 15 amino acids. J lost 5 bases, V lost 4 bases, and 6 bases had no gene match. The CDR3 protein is CASSSSGTGNNEQFF. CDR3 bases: TGTGCCAGCAGTTCCTCCGGGACAGGGAACAATGAGCAGTTCTTC.

CDR3 loop: CASSSQGDTQYF. DNA of the CDR3: TGTGCCAGCAGCTCTCAGGGGGATACGCAGTATTTT. The chain employs TRBV2 and TRBJ2-3, with a weak D call TRBD1 (6 bases). The V end was cut by 6 bases, the J end by 6 bases, with 10 bases between. The CDR3 is made up of 12 amino acids. Germline V gene sequence: CDR1 SNHLY, CDR2 FYNNEI.

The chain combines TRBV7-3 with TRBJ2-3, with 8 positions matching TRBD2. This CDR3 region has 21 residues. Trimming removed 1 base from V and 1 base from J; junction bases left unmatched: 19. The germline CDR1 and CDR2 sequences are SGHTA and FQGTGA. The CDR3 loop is CASSLRPPTSGFSRGTDTQYF. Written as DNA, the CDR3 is TGTGCCAGCAGCTTAAGGCCGCCAACTAGCGGTTTCTCGAGGGGCACAGATACGCAGTATTTT.

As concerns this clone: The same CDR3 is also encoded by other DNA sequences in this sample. CDR3 sequence: CASSLQDTQYF. The DNA for the CDR3 is TGCGCCAGCAGCTTACAGGATACGCAGTATTTT. The rearrangement links TRBV5-1 to TRBJ2-3; D is unclear. There are 11 residues in the CDR3. V was trimmed by 2 bases and J by 6 bases, leaving 4 bases between them. CDR1 is SGHRS and CDR2 is YFSETQ in the germline V gene.

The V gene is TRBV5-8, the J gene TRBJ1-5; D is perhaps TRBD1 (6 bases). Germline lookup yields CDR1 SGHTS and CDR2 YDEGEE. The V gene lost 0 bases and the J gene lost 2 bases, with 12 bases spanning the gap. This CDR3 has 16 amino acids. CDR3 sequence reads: CASSLEGGGGNQPQHF. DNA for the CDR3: TGTGCCAGCAGCTTGGAAGGGGGTGGTGGCAATCAGCCCCAGCATTTT.

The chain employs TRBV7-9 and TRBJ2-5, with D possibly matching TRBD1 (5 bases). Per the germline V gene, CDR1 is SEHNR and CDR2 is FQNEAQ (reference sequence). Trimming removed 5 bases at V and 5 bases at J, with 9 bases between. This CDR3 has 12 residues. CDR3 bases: TGTGCCAGCAGCGGGGCGGAGGAGACCCAGTACTTC. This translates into CASSGAEETQYF. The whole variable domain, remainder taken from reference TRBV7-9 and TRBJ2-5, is DTGVSQNPRHKITKRGQNVTFRCDPISEHNRLYWYRQTLGQGPEFLTYFQNEAQLEKSRLLSDRFSAERPKGSFSTLEIQRTEQGDSAMYLCASSGAEETQYFGPGTRLLVL.

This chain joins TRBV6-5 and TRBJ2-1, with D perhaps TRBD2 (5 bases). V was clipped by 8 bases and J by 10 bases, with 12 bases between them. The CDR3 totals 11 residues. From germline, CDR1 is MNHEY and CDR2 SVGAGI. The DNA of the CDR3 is TGTGCCAGCGCGGCGGGCGGCGAGCAGTTCTTC. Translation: CASAAGGEQFF.